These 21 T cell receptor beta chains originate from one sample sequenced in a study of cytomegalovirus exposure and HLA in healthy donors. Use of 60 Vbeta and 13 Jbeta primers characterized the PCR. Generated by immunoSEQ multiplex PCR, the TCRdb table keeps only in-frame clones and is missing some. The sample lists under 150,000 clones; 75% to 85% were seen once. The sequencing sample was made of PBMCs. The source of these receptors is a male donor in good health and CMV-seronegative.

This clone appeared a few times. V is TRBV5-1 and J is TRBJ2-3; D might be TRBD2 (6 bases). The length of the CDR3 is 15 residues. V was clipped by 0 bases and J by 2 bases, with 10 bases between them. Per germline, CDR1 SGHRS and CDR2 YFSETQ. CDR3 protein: CASSLASATTDTQYF. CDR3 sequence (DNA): TGCGCCAGCAGCTTGGCTAGCGCGACCACAGATACGCAGTATTTT.

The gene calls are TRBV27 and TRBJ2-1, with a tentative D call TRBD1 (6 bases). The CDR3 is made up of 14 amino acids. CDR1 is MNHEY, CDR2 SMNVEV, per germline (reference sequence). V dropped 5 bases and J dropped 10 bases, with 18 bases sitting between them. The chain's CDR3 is CASSPMRPTGEQFF. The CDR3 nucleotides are TGTGCCAGCAGTCCAATGAGGCCTACAGGGGAGCAGTTCTTC.

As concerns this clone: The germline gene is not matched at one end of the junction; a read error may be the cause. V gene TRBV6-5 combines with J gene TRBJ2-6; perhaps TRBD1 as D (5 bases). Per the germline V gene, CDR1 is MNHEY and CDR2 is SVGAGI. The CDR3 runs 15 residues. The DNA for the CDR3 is TGTGCCAGCAGTTACACGGGCGGTGGGGCCAACGGCCTGACTTTC. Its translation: CASSYTGGGANGLTF.

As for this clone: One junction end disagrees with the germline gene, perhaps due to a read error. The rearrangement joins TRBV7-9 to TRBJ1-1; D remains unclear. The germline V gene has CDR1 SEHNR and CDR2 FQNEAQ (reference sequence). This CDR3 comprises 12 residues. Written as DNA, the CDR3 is TGTTCCAGCAGCTTAGAGTCCGGGGAAGCTTTCTTT. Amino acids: CSSSLESGEAFF.

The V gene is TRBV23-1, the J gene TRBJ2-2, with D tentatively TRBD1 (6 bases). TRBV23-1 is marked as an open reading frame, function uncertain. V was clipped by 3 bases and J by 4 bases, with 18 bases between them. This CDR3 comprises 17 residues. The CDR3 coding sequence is TGCGCCAGCAGTCATCGGAGAAAGGGGGACCCCACCGGGGAGCTGTTTTTT. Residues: CASSHRRKGDPTGELFF.

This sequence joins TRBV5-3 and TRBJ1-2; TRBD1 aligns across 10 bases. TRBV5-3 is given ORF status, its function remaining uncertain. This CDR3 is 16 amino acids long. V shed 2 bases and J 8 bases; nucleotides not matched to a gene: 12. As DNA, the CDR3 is TGTGCCAGAAGCTTTTTATCCGGGACAGGGGAAGGCGGCTACACCTTC. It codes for CARSFLSGTGEGGYTF.

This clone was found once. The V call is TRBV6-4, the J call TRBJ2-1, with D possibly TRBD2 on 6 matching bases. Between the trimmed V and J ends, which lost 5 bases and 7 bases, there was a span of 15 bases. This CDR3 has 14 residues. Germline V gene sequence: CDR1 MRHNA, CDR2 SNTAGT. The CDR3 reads CASSPGSPGNEQFF. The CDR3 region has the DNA TGTGCCAGCAGTCCCGGGAGCCCGGGGAATGAGCAGTTCTTC.

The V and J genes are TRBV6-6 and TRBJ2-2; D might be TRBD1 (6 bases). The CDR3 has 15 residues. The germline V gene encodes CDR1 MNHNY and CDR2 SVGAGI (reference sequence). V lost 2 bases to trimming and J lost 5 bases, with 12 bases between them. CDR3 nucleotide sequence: TGTGCCAGCAGTTACGGGTCAGGGGCTACCGGGGAGCTGTTTTTT. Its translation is CASSYGSGATGELFF.

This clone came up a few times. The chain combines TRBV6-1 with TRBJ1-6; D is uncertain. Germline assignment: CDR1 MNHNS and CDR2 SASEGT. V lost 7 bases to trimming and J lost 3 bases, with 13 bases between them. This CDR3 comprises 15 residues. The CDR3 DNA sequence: TGTGCCAGCACCCCAAGCCAAGACTATAATTCACCCCTCCACTTT. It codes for CASTPSQDYNSPLHF.

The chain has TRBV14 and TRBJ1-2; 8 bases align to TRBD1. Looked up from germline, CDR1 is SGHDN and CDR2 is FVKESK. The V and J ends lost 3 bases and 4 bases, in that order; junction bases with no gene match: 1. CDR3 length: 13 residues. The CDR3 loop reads CASSQGTGYGYTF. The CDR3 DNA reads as TGTGCCAGCAGCCAGGGGACAGGCTATGGCTACACCTTC.

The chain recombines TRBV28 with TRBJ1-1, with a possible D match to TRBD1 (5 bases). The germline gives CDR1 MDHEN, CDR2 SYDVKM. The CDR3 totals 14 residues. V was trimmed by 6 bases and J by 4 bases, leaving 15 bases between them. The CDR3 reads CASSLGRRGTEAFF. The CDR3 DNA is TGTGCCAGCAGCCTCGGACGGAGGGGCACTGAAGCTTTCTTT.

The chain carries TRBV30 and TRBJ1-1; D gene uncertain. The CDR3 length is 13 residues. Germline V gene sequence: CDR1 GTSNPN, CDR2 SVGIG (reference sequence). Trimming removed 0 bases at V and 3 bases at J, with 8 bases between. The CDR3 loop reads CAWSVGGYTEAFF. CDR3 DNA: TGTGCCTGGAGTGTCGGCGGCTACACTGAAGCTTTCTTT.

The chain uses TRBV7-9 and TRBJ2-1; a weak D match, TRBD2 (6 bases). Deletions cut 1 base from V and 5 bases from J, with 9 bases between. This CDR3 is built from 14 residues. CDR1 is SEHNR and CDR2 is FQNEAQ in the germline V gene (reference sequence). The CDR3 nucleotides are TGTGCCAGCAGCTTAGGCCTAGCGAACAATGAGCAGTTCTTC. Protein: CASSLGLANNEQFF.

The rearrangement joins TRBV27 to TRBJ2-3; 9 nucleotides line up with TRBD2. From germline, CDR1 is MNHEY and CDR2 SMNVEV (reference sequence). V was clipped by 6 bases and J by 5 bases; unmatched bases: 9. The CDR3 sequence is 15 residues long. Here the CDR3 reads CASSPAREGEDTQYF. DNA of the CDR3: TGTGCCAGCAGCCCAGCGCGGGAGGGTGAAGATACGCAGTATTTT.

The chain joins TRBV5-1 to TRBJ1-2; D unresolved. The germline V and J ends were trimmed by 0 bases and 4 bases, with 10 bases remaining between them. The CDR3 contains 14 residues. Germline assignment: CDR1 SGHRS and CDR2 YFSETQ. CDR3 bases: TGCGCCAGCAGCTTGGGGATAGCAACCTATGGCTACACCTTC. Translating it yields CASSLGIATYGYTF.

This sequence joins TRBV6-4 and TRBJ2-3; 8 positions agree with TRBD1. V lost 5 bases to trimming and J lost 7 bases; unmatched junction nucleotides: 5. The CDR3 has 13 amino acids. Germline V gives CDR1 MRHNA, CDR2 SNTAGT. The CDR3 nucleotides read TGTGCCAGCAGTCGACAGGGGTCAAATACGCAGTATTTT. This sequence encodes CASSRQGSNTQYF.

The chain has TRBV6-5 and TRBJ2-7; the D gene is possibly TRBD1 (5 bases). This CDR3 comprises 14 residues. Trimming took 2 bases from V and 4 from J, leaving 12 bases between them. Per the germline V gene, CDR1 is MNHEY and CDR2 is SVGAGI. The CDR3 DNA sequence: TGTGCCAGCAGTTACGACGGCAGGGTATACGAGCAGTACTTC. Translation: CASSYDGRVYEQYF.

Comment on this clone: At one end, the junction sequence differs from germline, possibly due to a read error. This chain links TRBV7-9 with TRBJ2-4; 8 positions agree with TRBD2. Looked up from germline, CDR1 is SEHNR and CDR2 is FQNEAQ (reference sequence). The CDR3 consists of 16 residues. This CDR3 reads CSSSFGGVVGKNIQYF. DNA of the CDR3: TGTTCCAGCAGTTTCGGGGGGGTAGTCGGCAAAAACATTCAGTACTTC.

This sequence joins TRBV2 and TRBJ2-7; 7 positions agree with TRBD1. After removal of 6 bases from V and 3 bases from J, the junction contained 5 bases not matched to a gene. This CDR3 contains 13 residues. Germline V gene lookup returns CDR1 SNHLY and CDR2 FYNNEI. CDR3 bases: TGTGCCAGCAGAAACAGGGGATACTACGAGCAGTACTTC. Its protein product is CASRNRGYYEQYF.

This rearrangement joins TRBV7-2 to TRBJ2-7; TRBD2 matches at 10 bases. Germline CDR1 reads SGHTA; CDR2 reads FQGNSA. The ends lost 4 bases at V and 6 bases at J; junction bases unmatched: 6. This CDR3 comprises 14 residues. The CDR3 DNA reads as TGTGCCAGCAGCTCCCTAGCGGGAGCGGGCGAGCAGTACTTC. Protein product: CASSSLAGAGEQYF.

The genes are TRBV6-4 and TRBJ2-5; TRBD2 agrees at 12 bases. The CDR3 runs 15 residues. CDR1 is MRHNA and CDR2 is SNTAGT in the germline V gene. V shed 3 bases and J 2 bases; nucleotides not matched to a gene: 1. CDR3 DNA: TGTGCCAGCAGTGAGACTAGCGGGGGTCAAGAGACCCAGTACTTC. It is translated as CASSETSGGQETQYF.